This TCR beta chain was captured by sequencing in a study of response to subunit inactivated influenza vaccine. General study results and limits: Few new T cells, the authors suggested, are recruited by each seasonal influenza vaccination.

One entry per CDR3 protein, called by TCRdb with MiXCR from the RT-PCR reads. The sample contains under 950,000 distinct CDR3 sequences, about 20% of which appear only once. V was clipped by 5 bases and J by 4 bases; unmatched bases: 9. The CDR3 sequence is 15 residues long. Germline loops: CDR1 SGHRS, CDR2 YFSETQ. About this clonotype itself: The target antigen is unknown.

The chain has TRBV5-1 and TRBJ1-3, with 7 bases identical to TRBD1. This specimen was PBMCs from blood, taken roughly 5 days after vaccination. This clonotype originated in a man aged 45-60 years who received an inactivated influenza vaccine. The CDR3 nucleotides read TGCGCCAGCAGTTCCGGGACAGCACTAGGAAACACCATATATTTT. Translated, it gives CASSSGTALGNTIYF.